Listed below are T cell receptor beta chains from one sample, sequenced in a study of blood T cell repertoires in COVID-19. Sequencing used immunoSEQ multiplex PCR; TCRdb keeps in-frame clones, though not all of them. The table has tens of thousands of clones, 75% to 90% seen once; the top ten hold roughly 12%. Sample: peripheral blood. These receptors originate from a man in his sixties or seventies with active or convalescent COVID-19. The CDR3 runs from the conserved cysteine through the conserved F or W. The D gene is left open where the match is weak. Where a row states a size, it is once, few, many or the class of an expanded clone; other rows omit it.

- | TRBJ1-5 | - | TRBV5-1 | CASSYFGDQPQHF | TGCGCCAGCAGCTACTTCGGAGATCAGCCCCAGCATTTT
- | TRBJ1-1 | TRBD1 | TRBV18 | CASSPGQGNTEAFF | TGTGCCAGCTCCCCGGGACAGGGGAACACTGAAGCTTTCTTT
- | TRBJ2-3 | TRBD1 | TRBV7-3 | CASSLGQGFSDTQYF | TGTGCCAGCAGCCTTGGACAGGGCTTCTCAGATACGCAGTATTTT
- | TRBJ2-5 | - | TRBV9 | CASSDRAGSETQYF | TGTGCCAGCAGCGACAGAGCGGGCTCAGAGACCCAGTACTTC
- | TRBJ1-4 | TRBD1 | TRBV5-1 | CASSKNPGQRDEKLFF | TGCGCCAGCAGCAAGAATCCGGGACAGCGGGATGAAAAACTGTTTTTT
- | TRBJ2-7 | - | TRBV9 | CASSETGSYEQYF | TGTGCCAGCAGCGAGACAGGATCCTACGAGCAGTACTTC
- | TRBJ2-5 | TRBD2 | TRBV20-1 | CSASLWASGGLYQETQYF | TGCAGTGCTAGTTTATGGGCTAGCGGGGGCCTATACCAAGAGACCCAGTACTTC
- | TRBJ2-4 | - | TRBV9 | CASSLDPPDIQYF | TGTGCCAGCAGTCTAGACCCTCCAGACATTCAGTACTTC
- | TRBJ2-5 | TRBD2 | TRBV5-1 | CASSSASGGQETQYF | TGCGCCAGCAGCTCAGCTAGCGGGGGCCAAGAGACCCAGTACTTC
- | TRBJ1-5 | - | TRBV7-9 | CASSLEGRGGNQPQHF | TGTGCCAGCAGCTTAGAGGGCAGGGGAGGCAATCAGCCCCAGCATTTT
- | TRBJ1-1 | - | TRBV9 | CASSSGTRSEAFF | TGTGCCAGCAGCTCCGGGACAAGGTCTGAAGCTTTCTTT
- | TRBJ2-2 | TRBD1 | TRBV7-6 | CASSSKDRVLAGELFF | TGTGCCAGCAGCTCTAAGGACAGGGTATTGGCCGGGGAGCTGTTTTTT
- | TRBJ2-3 | TRBD2 | TRBV5-1 | CASSPPLAGFTDTQYF | TGCGCCAGCAGCCCACCACTAGCGGGATTCACAGATACGCAGTATTTT
few | TRBJ1-4 | TRBD1 | TRBV2 | CASSVQGFGEKLFF | TGTGCCAGCAGCGTACAGGGGTTCGGGGAAAAACTGTTTTTT
- | TRBJ2-7 | TRBD2 | TRBV18 | CASSLTSGVGYEQYF | TGTGCCAGCTCCCTTACTAGCGGGGTAGGCTACGAGCAGTACTTC
- | TRBJ1-2 | TRBD1 | TRBV5-1 | CASSRRDDRGRTYGYTF | TGCGCCAGCAGCCGACGGGACGACAGGGGGCGGACCTATGGCTACACCTTC
- | TRBJ1-2 | - | TRBV6-5 | CASSRQGKNNGYTF | TGTGCCAGCAGTCGCCAGGGGAAAAATAATGGCTACACCTTC
- | TRBJ2-6 | TRBD1 | TRBV4-1 | CASSPQGATGANVLTF | TGCGCCAGCAGCCCGCAGGGGGCGACTGGGGCCAACGTCCTGACTTTC
- | TRBJ1-2 | - | TRBV4-3 | CASSQQGSGNYGYTF | TGCGCCAGCAGCCAACAGGGGAGCGGTAACTATGGCTACACCTTC
- | TRBJ2-5 | TRBD2 | TRBV4-1 | CASSKASGGGETQYF | TGCGCCAGCAGCAAAGCTAGCGGGGGAGGAGAGACCCAGTACTTC
- | TRBJ1-3 | - | TRBV19 | CASRRFTSSFGNTIYF | TGTGCCAGTAGACGTTTCACCAGTTCCTTCGGAAACACCATATATTTT
- | TRBJ2-7 | TRBD1 | TRBV6-2/TRBV6-3 | CASSPPPRTGTYEQYF | TGTGCCAGCAGCCCCCCACCACGGACAGGGACCTACGAGCAGTACTTC
few | TRBJ1-4 | - | TRBV2 | CASRYLGQGMEGEKLFF | TGTGCCAGCAGATACCTGGGGCAGGGCATGGAAGGTGAAAAACTGTTTTTT
- | TRBJ2-6 | TRBD2 | TRBV15 | CATSRGGSSGANVLTF | TGTGCCACCAGCAGGGGAGGGAGCTCTGGGGCCAACGTCCTGACTTTC
once | TRBJ2-1 | - | TRBV7-2 | CASSSPFGRMGNEQFF | TGTGCCAGCAGCTCCCCTTTCGGCAGGATGGGCAATGAGCAGTTCTTC